This T cell receptor beta chain emerged from a study of T cell responses to AZD1222 COVID-19 vaccine. Germline loops: CDR1 KGHSH, CDR2 LQKENI. The CDR3 has 15 amino acids. The germline V and J ends were trimmed by 4 bases and 3 bases, with 13 bases remaining between them. Some clones are missing from TCRdb's copy, which holds only in-frame ones; the method was immunoSEQ multiplex PCR. The data contain about 140,000 clones, roughly 92% of them seen just once; the ten biggest clones take up roughly 5%. The specimen was peripheral blood, collected on day 0 of AZD1222 vaccination. V usage is TRBV18 and J usage is TRBJ2-1; D gene ambiguous. This TCR came from an adult in good health. The chain's CDR3 is CASSQDATLYNEQFF. The CDR3 nucleotides read TGTGCCAGCTCACAAGACGCTACCCTCTACAATGAGCAGTTCTTC.